This TCR beta chain was identified during a study of OX40 agonist ivuxolimab in advanced cancers. Sequencing was performed with immunoSEQ multiplex PCR; in TCRdb, only in-frame clones are kept and a portion is missing. The sample contains about 28,000 clones, approximately 80% of which appear only once. Overall study findings and caveats: Expanded peripheral T-cell antigen specificity went undetermined. Clonal expansion in partial responders at 0.1-3.0 mg/kg ranked among the lowest. CD8+ T cells averaged more expanded clones than CD4+.

Turning to this clone: Its antigen is unidentified.

CDR1 and CDR2 (germline): SGHKS, YYEKEE (reference sequence). V dropped 1 base and J dropped 9 bases, with 17 bases sitting between them. CDR3 size: 15 residues. The sequence was collected from an adult with an advanced solid tumor such as melanoma, head and neck, liver or kidney cancer. The rearrangement joins TRBV5-5 to TRBJ2-1, with D maybe TRBD2 (5 bases). The sequences come from CD4+ or CD8+ T cells sorted from blood, collected in a trial of the OX40 agonist ivuxolimab. The CDR3 DNA follows: TGTGCCAGCAGCTTGCCTCGGACTCGGTCGGTTGAGCAGTTCTTC. Encoded protein: CASSLPRTRSVEQFF. Full variable domain (outside the CDR3, taken from reference TRBV5-5 and TRBJ2-1): DAGVTQSPTHLIKTRGQQVTLRCSPISGHKSVSWYQQVLGQGPQFIFQYYEKEERGRGNFPDRFSARQFPNYSSELNVNALLLGDSALYLCASSLPRTRSVEQFFGPGTRLTVL.